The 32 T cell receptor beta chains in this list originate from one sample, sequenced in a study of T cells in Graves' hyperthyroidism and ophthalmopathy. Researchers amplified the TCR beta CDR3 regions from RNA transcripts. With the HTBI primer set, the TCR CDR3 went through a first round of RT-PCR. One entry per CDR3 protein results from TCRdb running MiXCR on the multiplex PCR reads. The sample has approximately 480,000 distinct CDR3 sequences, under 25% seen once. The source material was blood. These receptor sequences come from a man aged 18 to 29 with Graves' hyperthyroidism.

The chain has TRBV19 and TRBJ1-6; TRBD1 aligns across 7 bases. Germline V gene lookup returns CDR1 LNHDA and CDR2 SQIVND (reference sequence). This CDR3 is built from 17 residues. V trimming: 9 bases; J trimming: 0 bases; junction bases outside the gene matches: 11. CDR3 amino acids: CASRRYTGDSYNSPLHF. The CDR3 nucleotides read TGTGCCAGCAGACGCTATACAGGGGACTCCTATAATTCACCCCTCCACTTT.

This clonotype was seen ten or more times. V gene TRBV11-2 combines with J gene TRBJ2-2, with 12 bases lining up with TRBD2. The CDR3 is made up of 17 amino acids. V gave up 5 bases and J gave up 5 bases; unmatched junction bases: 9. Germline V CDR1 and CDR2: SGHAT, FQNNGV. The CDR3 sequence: CASSRRLAGVGTGELFF. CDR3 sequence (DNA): TGTGCCAGCAGCCGCCGACTAGCGGGGGTCGGGACCGGGGAGCTGTTTTTT.

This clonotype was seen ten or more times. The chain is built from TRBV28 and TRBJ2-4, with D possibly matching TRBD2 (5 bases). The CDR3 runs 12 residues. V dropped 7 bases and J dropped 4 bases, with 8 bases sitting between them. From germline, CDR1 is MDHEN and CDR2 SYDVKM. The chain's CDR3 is CASKTGKNIQYF. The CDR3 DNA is TGTGCCAGCAAAACGGGGAAAAACATTCAGTACTTC.

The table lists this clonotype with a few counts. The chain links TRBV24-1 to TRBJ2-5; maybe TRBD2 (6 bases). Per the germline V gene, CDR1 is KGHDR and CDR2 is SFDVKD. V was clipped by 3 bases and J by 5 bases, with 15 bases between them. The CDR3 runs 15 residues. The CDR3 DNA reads TGTGCCACCAGTGATGGATGGGAGGATGCGGAGACCCAGTACTTC. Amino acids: CATSDGWEDAETQYF.

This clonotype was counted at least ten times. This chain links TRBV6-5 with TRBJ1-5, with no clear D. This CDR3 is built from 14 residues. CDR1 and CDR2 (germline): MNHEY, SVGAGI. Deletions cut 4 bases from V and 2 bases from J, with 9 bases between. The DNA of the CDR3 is TGTGCCAGCAGTTCAGGAGGGCGCAATCAGCCCCAGCATTTT. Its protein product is CASSSGGRNQPQHF.

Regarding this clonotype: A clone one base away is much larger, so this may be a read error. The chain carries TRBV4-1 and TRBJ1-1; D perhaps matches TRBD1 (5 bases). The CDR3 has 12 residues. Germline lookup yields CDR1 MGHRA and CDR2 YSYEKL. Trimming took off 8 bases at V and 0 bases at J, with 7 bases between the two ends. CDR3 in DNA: TGCGCCAGCGGGGCCATGAACACTGAAGCTTTCTTT. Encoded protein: CASGAMNTEAFF.

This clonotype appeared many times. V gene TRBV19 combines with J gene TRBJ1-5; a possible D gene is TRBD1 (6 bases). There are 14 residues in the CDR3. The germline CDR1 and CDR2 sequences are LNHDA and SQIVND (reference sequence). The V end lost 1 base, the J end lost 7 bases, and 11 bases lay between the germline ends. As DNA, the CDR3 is TGTGCCAGTAGTATAGCGCAGGGGAAACAGCCCCAGCATTTT. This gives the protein CASSIAQGKQPQHF. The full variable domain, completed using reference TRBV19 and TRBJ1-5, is DGGITQSPKYLFRKEGQNVTLSCEQNLNHDAMYWYRQDPGQGLRLIYYSQIVNDFQKGDIAEGYSVSREKKESFPLTVTSAQKNPTAFYLCASSIAQGKQPQHFGDGTRLSIL.

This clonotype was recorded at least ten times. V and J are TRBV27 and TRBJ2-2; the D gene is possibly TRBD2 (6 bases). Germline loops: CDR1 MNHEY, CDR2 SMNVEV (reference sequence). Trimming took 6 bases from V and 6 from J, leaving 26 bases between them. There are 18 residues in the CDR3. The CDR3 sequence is CASSRVWGETLGAGELFF. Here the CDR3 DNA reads TGTGCCAGCAGCAGGGTGTGGGGGGAGACGCTTGGCGCCGGGGAGCTGTTTTTT.

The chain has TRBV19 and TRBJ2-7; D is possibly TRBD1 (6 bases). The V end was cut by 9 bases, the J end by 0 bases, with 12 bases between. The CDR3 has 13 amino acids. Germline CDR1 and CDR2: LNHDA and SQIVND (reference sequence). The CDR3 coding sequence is TGTGCCAGCGCGGGCAGGGGCTCCTACGAGCAGTACTTC. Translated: CASAGRGSYEQYF.

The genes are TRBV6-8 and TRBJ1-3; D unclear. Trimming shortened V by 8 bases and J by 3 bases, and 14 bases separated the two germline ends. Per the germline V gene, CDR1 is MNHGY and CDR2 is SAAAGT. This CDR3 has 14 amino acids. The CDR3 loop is CASSRTRNGNTIYF. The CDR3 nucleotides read TGTGCCAGCTCACGTACTAGAAATGGAAACACCATATATTTT.

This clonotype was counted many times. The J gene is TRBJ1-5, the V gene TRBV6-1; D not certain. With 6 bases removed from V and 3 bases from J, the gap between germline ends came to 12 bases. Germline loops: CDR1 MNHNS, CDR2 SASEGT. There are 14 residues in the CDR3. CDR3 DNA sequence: TGTGCCAGCAGCTCGGAGGTTTTCAATCAGCCCCAGCATTTT. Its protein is CASSSEVFNQPQHF.

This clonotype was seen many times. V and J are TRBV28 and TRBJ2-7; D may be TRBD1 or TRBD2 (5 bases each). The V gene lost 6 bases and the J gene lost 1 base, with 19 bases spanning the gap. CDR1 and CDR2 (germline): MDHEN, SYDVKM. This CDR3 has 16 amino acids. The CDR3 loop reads CASSSPRDEWSYEQYF. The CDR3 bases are TGTGCCAGCAGCTCACCTCGGGACGAGTGGTCCTACGAGCAGTACTTC.

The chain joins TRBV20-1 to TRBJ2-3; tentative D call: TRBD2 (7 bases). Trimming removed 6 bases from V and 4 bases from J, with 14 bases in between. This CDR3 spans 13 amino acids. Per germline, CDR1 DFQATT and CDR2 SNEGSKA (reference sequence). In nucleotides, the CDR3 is TGCAGTGCCCAAGGGGGGGCCGCAGATACGCAGTATTTT. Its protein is CSAQGGAADTQYF.

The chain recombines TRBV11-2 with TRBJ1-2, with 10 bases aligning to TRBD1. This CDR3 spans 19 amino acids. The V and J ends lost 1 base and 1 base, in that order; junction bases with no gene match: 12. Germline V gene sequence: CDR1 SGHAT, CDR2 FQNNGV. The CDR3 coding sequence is TGTGCCAGCAGCTTAGTTGACTGGGACAGGGGCTGGGGTAACTATGGCTACACCTTC. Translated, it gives CASSLVDWDRGWGNYGYTF.

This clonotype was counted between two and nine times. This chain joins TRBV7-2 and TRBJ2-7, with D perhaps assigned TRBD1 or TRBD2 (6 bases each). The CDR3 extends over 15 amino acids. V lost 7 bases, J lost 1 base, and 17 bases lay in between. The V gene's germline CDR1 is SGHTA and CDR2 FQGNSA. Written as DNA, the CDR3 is TGTGCCAGCAACCGGGGGCAGCTACTGTCCTACGAGCAGTACTTC. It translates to CASNRGQLLSYEQYF.

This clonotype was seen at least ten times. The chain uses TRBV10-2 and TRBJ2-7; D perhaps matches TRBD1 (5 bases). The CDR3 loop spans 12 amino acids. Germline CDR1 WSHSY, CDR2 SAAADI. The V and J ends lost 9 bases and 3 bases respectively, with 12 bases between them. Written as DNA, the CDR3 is TGCGCCAGTGGAGACAGTCTCTACGAGCAGTACTTC. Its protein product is CASGDSLYEQYF.

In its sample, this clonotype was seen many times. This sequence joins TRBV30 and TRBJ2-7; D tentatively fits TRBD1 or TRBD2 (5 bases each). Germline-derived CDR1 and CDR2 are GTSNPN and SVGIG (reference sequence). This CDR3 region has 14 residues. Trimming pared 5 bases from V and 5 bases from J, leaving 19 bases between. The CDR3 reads CAWARGVIGDEQYF. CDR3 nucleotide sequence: TGTGCCTGGGCTAGAGGGGTTATAGGCGACGAGCAGTACTTC. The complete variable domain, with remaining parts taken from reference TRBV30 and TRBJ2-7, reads SQTIHQWPATLVQPVGSPLSLECTVEGTSNPNLYWYRQAAGRGLQLLFYSVGIGQISSEVPQNLSASRPQDRQFILSSKKLLLSDSGFYLCAWARGVIGDEQYFGPGTRLTVT.

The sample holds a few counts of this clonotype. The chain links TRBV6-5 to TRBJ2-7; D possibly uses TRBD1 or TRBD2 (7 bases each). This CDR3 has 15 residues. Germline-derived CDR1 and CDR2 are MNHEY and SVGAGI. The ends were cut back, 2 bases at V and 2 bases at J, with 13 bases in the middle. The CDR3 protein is CASSYAPGGAYEQYF. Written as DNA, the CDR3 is TGTGCCAGCAGTTACGCCCCAGGGGGGGCCTACGAGCAGTACTTC.

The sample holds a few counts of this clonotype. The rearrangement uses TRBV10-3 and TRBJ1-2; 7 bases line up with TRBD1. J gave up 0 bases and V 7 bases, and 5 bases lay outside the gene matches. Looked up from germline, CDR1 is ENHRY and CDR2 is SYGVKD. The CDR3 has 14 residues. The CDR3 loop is CAIKAGTANYGYTF. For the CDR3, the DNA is TGTGCCATCAAGGCCGGGACAGCTAACTATGGCTACACCTTC.

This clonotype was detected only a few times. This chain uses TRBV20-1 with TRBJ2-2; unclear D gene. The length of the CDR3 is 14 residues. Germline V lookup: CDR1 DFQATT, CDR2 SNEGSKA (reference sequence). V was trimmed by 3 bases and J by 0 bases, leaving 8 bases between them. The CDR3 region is CSARPDSNTGELFF. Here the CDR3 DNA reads TGCAGTGCTAGGCCTGACTCGAACACCGGGGAGCTGTTTTTT.

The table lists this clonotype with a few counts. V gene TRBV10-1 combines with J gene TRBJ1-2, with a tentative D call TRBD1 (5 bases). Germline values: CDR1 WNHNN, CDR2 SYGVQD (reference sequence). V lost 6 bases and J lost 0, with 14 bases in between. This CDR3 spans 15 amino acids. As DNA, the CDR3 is TGCGCCAGCAGCACCGACAGACGAGCTAACTATGGCTACACCTTC. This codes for CASSTDRRANYGYTF.

The CDR3 DNA sequence: TGTGCCAGTAGTATCATAAGGAGTGAGTCAGAGACCCAGTACTTC. Translated: CASSIIRSESETQYF. V and J are TRBV19 and TRBJ2-5; D gene uncertain. The CDR3 sequence is 15 residues long. The V end was cut by 3 bases, the J end by 4 bases, with 15 bases between. Germline-derived CDR1 and CDR2 are LNHDA and SQIVND (reference sequence).

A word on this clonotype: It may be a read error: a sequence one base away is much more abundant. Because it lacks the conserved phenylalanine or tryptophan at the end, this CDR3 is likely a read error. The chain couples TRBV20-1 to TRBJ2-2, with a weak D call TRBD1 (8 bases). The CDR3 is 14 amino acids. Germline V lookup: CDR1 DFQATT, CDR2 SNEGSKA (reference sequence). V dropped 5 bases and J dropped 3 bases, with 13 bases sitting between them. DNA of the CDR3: TGCAGTGCTGACAGGGGAGGGGACACCGGGGAGCTGTTTGTT. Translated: CSADRGGDTGELFV.

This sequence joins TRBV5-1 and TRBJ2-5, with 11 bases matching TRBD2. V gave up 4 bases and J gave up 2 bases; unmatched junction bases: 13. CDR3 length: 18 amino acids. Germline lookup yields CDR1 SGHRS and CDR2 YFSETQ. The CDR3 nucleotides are TGCGCCAGCAGCGGCGTTAGGACTAGCGGGCCCATACAAGAGACCCAGTACTTC. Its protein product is CASSGVRTSGPIQETQYF.

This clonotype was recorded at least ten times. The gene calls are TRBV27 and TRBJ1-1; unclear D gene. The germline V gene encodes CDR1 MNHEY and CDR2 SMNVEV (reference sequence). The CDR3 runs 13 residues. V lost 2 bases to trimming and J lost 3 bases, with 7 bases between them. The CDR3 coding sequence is TGTGCCAGCAGTTTAGGCTTGGACACTGAAGCTTTCTTT. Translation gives CASSLGLDTEAFF.

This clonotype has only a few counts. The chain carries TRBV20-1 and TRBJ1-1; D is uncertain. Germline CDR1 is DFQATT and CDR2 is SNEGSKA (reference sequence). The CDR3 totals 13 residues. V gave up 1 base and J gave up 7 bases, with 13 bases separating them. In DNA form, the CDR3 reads TGCAGTGCTAGAGTCGGGGTAGTCGATGAAGCTTTCTTT. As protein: CSARVGVVDEAFF.

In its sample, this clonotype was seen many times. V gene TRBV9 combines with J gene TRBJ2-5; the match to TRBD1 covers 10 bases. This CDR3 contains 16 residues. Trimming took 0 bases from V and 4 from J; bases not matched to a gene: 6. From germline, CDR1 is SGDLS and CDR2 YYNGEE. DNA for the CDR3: TGTGCCAGCAGCGTAGGGACAGGGGGTTTTGGAGAGACCCAGTACTTC. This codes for CASSVGTGGFGETQYF. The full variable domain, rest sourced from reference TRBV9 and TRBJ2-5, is DSGVTQTPKHLITATGQRVTLRCSPRSGDLSVYWYQQSLDQGLQFLIQYYNGEERAKGNILERFSAQQFPDLHSELNLSSLELGDSALYFCASSVGTGGFGETQYFGPGTRLLVL.

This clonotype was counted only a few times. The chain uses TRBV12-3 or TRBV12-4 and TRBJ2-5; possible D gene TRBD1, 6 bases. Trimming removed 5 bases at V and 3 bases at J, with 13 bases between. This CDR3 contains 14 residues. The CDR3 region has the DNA TGTGCCAGCAGTCTCGGGAACAGGGAAGAGACCCAGTACTTC. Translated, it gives CASSLGNREETQYF.

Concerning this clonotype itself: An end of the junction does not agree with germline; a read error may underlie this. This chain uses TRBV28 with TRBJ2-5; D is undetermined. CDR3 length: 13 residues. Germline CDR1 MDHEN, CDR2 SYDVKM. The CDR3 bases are TGTGCCAGCAGTTTCCGGGCCCAAGATACCCAGTACTTC. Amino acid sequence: CASSFRAQDTQYF.

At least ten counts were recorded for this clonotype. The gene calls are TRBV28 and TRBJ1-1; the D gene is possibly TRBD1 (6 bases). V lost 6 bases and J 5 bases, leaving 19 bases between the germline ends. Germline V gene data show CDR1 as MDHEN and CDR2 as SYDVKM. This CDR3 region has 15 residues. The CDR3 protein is CASRLLGWGTTEAFF. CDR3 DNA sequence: TGTGCCAGCAGGCTTCTCGGATGGGGGACAACTGAAGCTTTCTTT.

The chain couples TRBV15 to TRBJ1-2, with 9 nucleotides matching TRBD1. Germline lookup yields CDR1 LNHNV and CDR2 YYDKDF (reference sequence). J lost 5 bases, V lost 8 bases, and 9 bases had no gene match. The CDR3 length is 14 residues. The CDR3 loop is CATALDRGNYGYTF. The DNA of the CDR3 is TGTGCCACCGCCTTGGACAGGGGAAATTATGGCTACACCTTC.

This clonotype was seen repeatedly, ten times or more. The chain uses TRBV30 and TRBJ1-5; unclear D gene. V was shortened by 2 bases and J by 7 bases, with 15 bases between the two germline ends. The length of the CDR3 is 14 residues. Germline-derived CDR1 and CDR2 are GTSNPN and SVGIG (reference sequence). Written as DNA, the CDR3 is TGTGCCTGGAGTATCTCCGGGAGTAGCCAGCCCCAGCATTTT. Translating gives CAWSISGSSQPQHF.